Each of the 27 T cell receptor beta chains below was sequenced from the same sample in a study of blood T cell repertoires in COVID-19. Assay used: immunoSEQ multiplex PCR; TCRdb lists only in-frame clones, some missing. The table shows almost 90,000 clones, with around 90% occurring only once. What was sequenced was peripheral blood. These receptor sequences come from a man of 80 years or more with acute or convalescent COVID-19.

This chain uses TRBV30 with TRBJ1-1; D is ambiguous. This CDR3 has 13 amino acids. Trimming took off 1 base at V and 0 bases at J, with 6 bases between the two ends. The germline V gene encodes CDR1 GTSNPN and CDR2 SVGIG (reference sequence). The CDR3 DNA follows: TGTGCCTGGAGTGGGCAGGTGAACACTGAAGCTTTCTTT. It encodes CAWSGQVNTEAFF.

This clone has just one count. The rearrangement links TRBV12-3 or TRBV12-4 to TRBJ2-4; the match to TRBD1 covers 7 bases. Germline trimming cut 7 bases from V and 6 bases from J; bases unmatched to any gene: 6. There are 13 residues in the CDR3. For the CDR3, the DNA is TGTGCCAGCATGCGACAGGGCCTAAACATTCAGTACTTC. Amino acids: CASMRQGLNIQYF.

The chain joins TRBV28 to TRBJ1-1; weak D call: TRBD1 (5 bases). The CDR3 is made up of 15 amino acids. V lost 1 base to trimming and J lost 10 bases, with 19 bases between them. The V gene's germline CDR1 is MDHEN and CDR2 SYDVKM. The DNA of the CDR3 is TGTGCCAGCAGTTTATCGAGGGGACTTAGGGTTACAGCTTTCTTT. Protein: CASSLSRGLRVTAFF.

The rearrangement links TRBV7-2 to TRBJ1-4, with D perhaps matching TRBD1 (6 bases). This CDR3 spans 15 amino acids. Per germline, CDR1 SGHTA and CDR2 FQGNSA. V gave up 5 bases and J gave up 4 bases, with 14 bases separating them. CDR3 sequence (DNA): TGTGCCAGCAGCGCCACAGGGCTGGTTAATGAAAAACTGTTTTTT. Its translation is CASSATGLVNEKLFF.

This clone was detected only once. The chain carries TRBV6-6 and TRBJ2-5; D is perhaps TRBD2 (5 bases). The ends were cut back, 4 bases at V and 2 bases at J, with 8 bases in the middle. The V gene's germline CDR1 is MNHNY and CDR2 SVGAGI (reference sequence). The CDR3 is made up of 13 amino acids. The DNA for the CDR3 is TGTGCCAGCAGTTGGACTGATCAAGAGACCCAGTACTTC. Encoded protein: CASSWTDQETQYF.

The genes are TRBV27 and TRBJ1-1, with TRBD1 identical over 7 bases. Germline CDR1 and CDR2: MNHEY and SMNVEV (reference sequence). V shed 0 bases and J 6 bases; nucleotides not matched to a gene: 10. This CDR3 spans 16 amino acids. In DNA form, the CDR3 reads TGTGCCAGCAGTTTATCTAACAGGGGATTCAAACCTGAAGCTTTCTTT. Translated, it gives CASSLSNRGFKPEAFF.

This chain uses TRBV6-5 with TRBJ1-2, with D possibly being TRBD1 (5 bases). This CDR3 is 13 amino acids long. V was cut by 7 bases and J by 4 bases, with 13 bases left in between. Germline loops: CDR1 MNHEY, CDR2 SVGAGI. CDR3 DNA sequence: TGTGCCAGCACCGCCGGAGGGGCCTATGGCTACACCTTC. Protein sequence: CASTAGGAYGYTF.

A word on this clone: The same CDR3 also results from other DNA sequences found in this sample. The genes are TRBV9 and TRBJ1-1; D is unresolved. This CDR3 comprises 13 residues. V was pared by 0 bases and J by 2 bases, with 5 bases between. The germline gives CDR1 SGDLS, CDR2 YYNGEE. The DNA of the CDR3 is TGTGCCAGCAGCGTAGCCGTAAACACTGAAGCTTTCTTT. Its protein is CASSVAVNTEAFF.

This chain connects TRBV29-1 to TRBJ2-5, with D perhaps matching TRBD2 (6 bases). The CDR3 is 14 residues long. CDR1 SQVTM and CDR2 ANQGSEA come from the germline V gene. V gave up 6 bases and J gave up 1 base, with 15 bases separating them. DNA of the CDR3: TGCAGCGTAACCGGGACTGTAGGCCAAGAGACCCAGTACTTC. Protein sequence: CSVTGTVGQETQYF. Complete variable domain (other parts from reference TRBV29-1 and TRBJ2-5): SAVISQKPSRDICQRGTSLTIQCQVDSQVTMMFWYRQQPGQSLTLIATANQGSEATYESGFVIDKFPISRPNLTFSTLTVSNMSPEDSSIYLCSVTGTVGQETQYFGPGTRLLVL.

The gene calls are TRBV19 and TRBJ2-5, with a tentative D call TRBD2 (5 bases). Germline V gene sequence: CDR1 LNHDA, CDR2 SQIVND (reference sequence). CDR3 length equals 14 residues. The V gene lost 4 bases and the J gene lost 5 bases, with 14 bases spanning the gap. CDR3 in amino acids: CASSKAKGGETQYF. In DNA, the CDR3 is TGTGCCAGTAGTAAGGCCAAGGGCGGGGAGACCCAGTACTTC.

The chain couples TRBV27 to TRBJ2-1; 12 nucleotides align to TRBD2. This CDR3 has 16 amino acids. V lost 8 bases and J lost 4; bases outside the gene matches: 9. The V gene's germline CDR1 is MNHEY and CDR2 SMNVEV (reference sequence). The CDR3 region is CASGLRLAGVYNEQFF. The CDR3 DNA sequence: TGTGCCAGCGGGCTTAGACTAGCGGGAGTATACAATGAGCAGTTCTTC.

This chain links TRBV9 with TRBJ1-4; 9 nucleotides align to TRBD1. Losses at the gene ends were 3 bases for V and 3 bases for J; bases not matched to a gene: 6. The CDR3 runs 16 residues. Germline CDR1 is SGDLS and CDR2 is YYNGEE. The CDR3 DNA is TGTGCCAGCAGCGCCCACAGGGGGCGGGCTAATGAAAAACTGTTTTTT. Encoded protein: CASSAHRGRANEKLFF.

A few counts support this clone. This sample includes further DNA sequences coding for the same CDR3. The chain employs TRBV14 and TRBJ1-2; D gene ambiguous. The CDR3 runs 12 residues. V was cut by 4 bases and J by 5 bases, with 8 bases left in between. Germline CDR1 and CDR2: SGHDN and FVKESK. Written as DNA, the CDR3 is TGTGCCAGCAGCCCGTCCTCTTATGGCTACACCTTC. Its protein product is CASSPSSYGYTF.

The CDR3 protein is CASSAGVLAEQPQHF. Here the CDR3 DNA reads TGTGCCAGCAGCGCAGGGGTTTTGGCTGAGCAGCCCCAGCATTTT. The chain is built from TRBV9 and TRBJ1-5; a weak D match, TRBD1 (6 bases). This CDR3 is built from 15 residues. Looked up from germline, CDR1 is SGDLS and CDR2 is YYNGEE. Trimming took 3 bases from V and 7 from J, leaving 17 bases between them.

The V and J genes are TRBV19 and TRBJ1-5, with TRBD1 matching 8 bases. There are 15 residues in the CDR3. The ends lost 7 bases at V and 0 bases at J; junction bases unmatched: 5. Germline V CDR1 and CDR2: LNHDA, SQIVND (reference sequence). The DNA for the CDR3 is TGTGCCAGTACGTGGACAGGGTATAGCAATCAGCCCCAGCATTTT. The encoded protein is CASTWTGYSNQPQHF.

The CDR3, as DNA: TGTGCCAGCAGTGATCCCACGACTCACGAAAAACTGTTTTTT. Protein: CASSDPTTHEKLFF. The chain combines TRBV25-1 with TRBJ1-4, with D unclear. This CDR3 spans 14 amino acids. The germline gives CDR1 MGHDK, CDR2 SYGVNS. V dropped 3 bases and J dropped 8 bases, with 13 bases sitting between them.

The genes are TRBV27 and TRBJ1-2; the match to TRBD1 covers 10 bases. The CDR3 extends over 15 amino acids. Losses at the gene ends were 6 bases for V and 4 bases for J; bases not matched to a gene: 8. Germline assignment: CDR1 MNHEY and CDR2 SMNVEV (reference sequence). The CDR3 DNA reads TGTGCCAGCAGCCCCGGGACAGGGGCACGCTATGGCTACACCTTC. This translates into CASSPGTGARYGYTF.

The chain combines TRBV9 with TRBJ2-5; D is perhaps TRBD1 (6 bases). Trimming cost V 0 bases and J 1 base, with 19 bases left between them. Per germline, CDR1 SGDLS and CDR2 YYNGEE. CDR3 length equals 18 residues. CDR3 in DNA: TGTGCCAGCAGCGTAGTGTTGTCGACAGGTCCTTGCCAAGAGACCCAGTACTTC. It codes for CASSVVLSTGPCQETQYF.

The chain joins TRBV25-1 to TRBJ1-2; tentatively, D is TRBD1 (6 bases). V dropped 7 bases and J dropped 8 bases, with 20 bases sitting between them. Germline V lookup: CDR1 MGHDK, CDR2 SYGVNS. The CDR3 loop spans 14 amino acids. The CDR3 sequence is CASKREPGHSGYTF. CDR3 nucleotide sequence: TGTGCCAGCAAAAGGGAACCGGGACATTCGGGCTACACCTTC.

V and J are TRBV3-1 (or the pseudogene TRBV3-2) and TRBJ1-2; D possibly corresponds to TRBD1 (6 bases). The germline V gene has CDR1 LGHDT and CDR2 YNNKEL (reference sequence). The ends were cut back, 1 base at V and 7 bases at J, with 13 bases in the middle. The CDR3 runs 14 residues. The CDR3 protein is CASSQGGGGGGYTF. As DNA, the CDR3 is TGTGCCAGCAGCCAAGGCGGAGGGGGGGGTGGCTACACCTTC.

This clone was picked up a small number of times. This sequence joins TRBV6-2 or TRBV6-3 and TRBJ2-1; 10 bases are shared with TRBD2. Germline values: CDR1 MNHEY, CDR2 SVGEGT. The trim removed 2 bases at V and 14 bases at J, leaving 6 bases unmatched. The CDR3 contains 13 residues. The CDR3 nucleotides are TGTGCCAGCAGTTACACTAGCGGGACGGCTGAGTTCTTC. Encoded protein: CASSYTSGTAEFF.

The genes are TRBV5-1 and TRBJ1-6; D ambiguous. Trimming stripped 0 bases from V and 4 bases from J, with 8 bases between. The CDR3 runs to 15 residues. Germline CDR1 SGHRS, CDR2 YFSETQ. The CDR3 region has the DNA TGCGCCAGCAGCTTGGATAGGAGTTATAATTCACCCCTCCACTTT. Encoded protein: CASSLDRSYNSPLHF.

This chain uses TRBV10-3 with TRBJ2-4, with 7 nucleotides matching TRBD1. This CDR3 is 17 amino acids long. V was pared by 2 bases and J by 8 bases, with 15 bases of the junction left unmatched. From germline, CDR1 is ENHRY and CDR2 SYGVKD. The CDR3 loop is CAISEETLQGPRDIQYF. In nucleotides, the CDR3 is TGTGCCATCAGTGAGGAGACATTACAGGGGCCGAGGGACATTCAGTACTTC.

The chain employs TRBV19 and TRBJ2-2; 7 bases are shared with TRBD1. The germline V gene encodes CDR1 LNHDA and CDR2 SQIVND (reference sequence). The CDR3 sequence is 14 residues long. V gave up 5 bases and J gave up 3 bases; unmatched junction bases: 3. The CDR3 DNA sequence: TGTGCCAGTAGTCTAGGACAGGACACCGGGGAGCTGTTTTTT. This translates into CASSLGQDTGELFF.

In DNA form, the CDR3 reads TGTGCCAGTAGTATAAGTAGGCAGGGACTGGGCTGGAGCACTGAAGCTTTCTTT. It yields the protein CASSISRQGLGWSTEAFF. The chain links TRBV19 to TRBJ1-1; tentatively, D is TRBD1 (5 bases). This CDR3 spans 18 amino acids. The V gene's germline CDR1 is LNHDA and CDR2 SQIVND (reference sequence). Trimming stripped 2 bases from V and 4 bases from J, with 23 bases between.

The count of this clone is one. The chain carries TRBV19 and TRBJ2-5; D possibly corresponds to TRBD2 (5 bases). The CDR3 sequence is 15 residues long. Per germline, CDR1 LNHDA and CDR2 SQIVND (reference sequence). Trimming removed 10 bases from V and 3 bases from J, with 21 bases in between. CDR3 region: CANPSLPGSEETQYF. CDR3 DNA sequence: TGTGCCAATCCAAGTTTACCGGGATCCGAAGAGACCCAGTACTTC.

CDR3 region: CSVDAGRTGELFF. The CDR3 DNA is TGCAGCGTGGATGCAGGGAGGACCGGGGAGCTGTTTTTT. The chain combines TRBV29-1 with TRBJ2-2; D possibly corresponds to TRBD2 (6 bases). This CDR3 has 13 residues. Trimming removed 6 bases at V and 5 bases at J, with 13 bases between. Germline CDR1 is SQVTM and CDR2 is ANQGSEA.